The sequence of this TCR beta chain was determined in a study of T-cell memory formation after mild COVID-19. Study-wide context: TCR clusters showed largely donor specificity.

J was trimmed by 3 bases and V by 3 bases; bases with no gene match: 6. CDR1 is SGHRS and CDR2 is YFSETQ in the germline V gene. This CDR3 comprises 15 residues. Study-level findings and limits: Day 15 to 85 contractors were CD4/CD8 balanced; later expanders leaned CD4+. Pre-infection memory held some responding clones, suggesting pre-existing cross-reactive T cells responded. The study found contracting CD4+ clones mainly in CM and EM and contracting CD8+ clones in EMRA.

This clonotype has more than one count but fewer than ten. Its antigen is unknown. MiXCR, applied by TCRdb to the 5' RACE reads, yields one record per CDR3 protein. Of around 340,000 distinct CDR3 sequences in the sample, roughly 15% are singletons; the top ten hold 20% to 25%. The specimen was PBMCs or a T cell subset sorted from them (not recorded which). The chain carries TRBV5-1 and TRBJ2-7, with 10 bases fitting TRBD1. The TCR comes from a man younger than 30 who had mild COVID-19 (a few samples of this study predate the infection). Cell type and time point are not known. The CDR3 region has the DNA TGCGCCAGCAGCTCGGGACAGGGGCCTTTCTACGAGCAGTACTTC. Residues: CASSSGQGPFYEQYF.